This section outlines one T cell receptor beta chain sequence together with its context. Antigen unknown. These data are taken from a study of early T cells in non-severe SARS-CoV-2 infection. Points from the study as a whole: Reliance on VDJdb matching favored anti-spike CD8 responses; private and CD4 specificities were missed.

TCRdb fed the 5' RACE reads into MiXCR, producing one record per CDR3 protein. The table lists over 55,000 distinct CDR3 sequences, more than 8.5% of them singletons. Sequenced: whole blood. The clonotype comes from an adult who was a healthcare worker with PCR-confirmed SARS-CoV-2 infection or an uninfected control (not recorded which).

The CDR3 sequence: CASSLGTGNTIYF. The DNA of the CDR3 is TGTGCCAGCAGCTTAGGGACAGGAAACACCATATATTTT. V gene TRBV7-2 combines with J gene TRBJ1-3, with D possibly matching TRBD1 (5 bases). Germline loops: CDR1 SGHTA, CDR2 FQGNSA. Trimming cost V 1 base and J 4 bases, with 5 bases left between them. The CDR3 extends over 13 amino acids.